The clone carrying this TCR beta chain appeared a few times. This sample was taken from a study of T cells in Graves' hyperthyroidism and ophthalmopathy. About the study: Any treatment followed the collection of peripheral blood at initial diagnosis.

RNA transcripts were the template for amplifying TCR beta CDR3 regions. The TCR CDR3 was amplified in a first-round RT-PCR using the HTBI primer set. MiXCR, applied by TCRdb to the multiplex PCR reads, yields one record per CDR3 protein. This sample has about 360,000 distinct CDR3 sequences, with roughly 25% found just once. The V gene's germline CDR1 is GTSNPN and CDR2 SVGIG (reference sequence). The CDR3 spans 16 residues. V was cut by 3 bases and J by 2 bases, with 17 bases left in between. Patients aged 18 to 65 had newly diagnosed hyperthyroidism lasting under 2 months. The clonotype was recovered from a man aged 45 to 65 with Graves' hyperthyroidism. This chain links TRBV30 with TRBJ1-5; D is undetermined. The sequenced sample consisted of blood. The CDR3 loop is CAWSEGLARGNQPQHF. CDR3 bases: TGTGCCTGGAGCGAAGGTTTGGCCCGGGGCAATCAGCCCCAGCATTTT.